Sequencing of this T cell receptor beta chain was carried out in a study of T cell responses to AZD1222 COVID-19 vaccine. Study-wide context: Second doses were pooled across both intervals (about 4 or about 12 weeks).

About this clone itself: Antigen specificity is unknown.

Assay used: immunoSEQ multiplex PCR; TCRdb lists only in-frame clones, some missing. The table has around 78,000 clones, around four fifths seen once; the top ten hold about 3%. Study-wide points: Spike-specific TCR breadth and depth rose after two AZD1222 doses. There were vaccine-associated CD4 TCRs across spike, dominant at 160-218 and 743-854.

The CDR3 contains 11 residues. Germline V gene lookup returns CDR1 DFQATT and CDR2 SNEGSKA (reference sequence). The V and J ends lost 3 bases and 0 bases respectively, with 2 bases between them. This specimen consisted of peripheral blood, obtained on day 0 of AZD1222 vaccination. The gene calls are TRBV20-1 and TRBJ1-1; D unclear. The TCR sequence derives from an adult in good health. This CDR3 is CSASVNTEAFF. CDR3 nucleotides: TGCAGTGCTAGCGTGAACACTGAAGCTTTCTTT.